This entry features one T cell receptor (beta chain) sequence. What it recognizes is unknown. V lost 0 bases to trimming and J lost 2 bases; unmatched junction nucleotides: 5. Germline CDR1 and CDR2: GTSNPN and SVGIG (reference sequence). The CDR3 has 15 residues. The sample's time point: week 35, safety follow-up. In the vaccine, a single dose held 300 ug of the mutant IDH1 20-mer peptide, along with topical imiquimod. Sequencing used immunoSEQ multiplex PCR; TCRdb keeps in-frame clones, though not all of them. This sample carries more than 60,000 clones, under 85% of them seen once, and the ten largest clones take over 4%. This entry comes from a study of a mutant IDH1 vaccine in newly diagnosed glioma. Study background: Patients received vaccination from 4-6 weeks after radiotherapy alone, or with temozolomide cycles. Patients had received radiotherapy, temozolomide, or both previously, most receiving both.

Whole-study results and caveats: The authors found pseudoprogression apparently unrelated to changes in top peripheral T cell clonotypes. Among patients, roughly 94% showed immune responses induced by the vaccine.

The rearrangement joins TRBV30 to TRBJ2-7, with 9 bases that match TRBD2. This material consisted of PBMCs, taken from a glioma patient whose treatment included an IDH1 peptide vaccine. This receptor was taken from a man in his forties or fifties with glioma. The CDR3 coding sequence is TGTGCCTGGAGTGTACAAAGCGGGGGGCCCTACGAGCAGTACTTC. Encoded protein: CAWSVQSGGPYEQYF.